This is a list of T cell receptor beta chains from one sample in a study of siplizumab effects on memory and regulatory T cells. The protocol was immunoSEQ multiplex PCR, while the TCRdb copy is restricted to in-frame clones and leaves out a portion. The table records about 100,000 clones, roughly 94% of them present only once. The material sequenced was Tregs sorted from blood. The receptors were sampled from a human donor in good health. Both conserved end residues are part of each CDR3. A D gene is named only where the DNA matches it firmly. Some rows mark clone size as missing; the rest say once, few, many or name a class of expanded clone.

d_call j_call v_call clone_size cdr3_nt cdr3_aa
NA TRBJ2-3 TRBV27 NA TGTGCCACCGCAGGAGGTTATCCGACAGATACGCAGTATTTT CATAGGYPTDTQYF
TRBD1 TRBJ1-4 TRBV6-1 NA TGTGCCAGCAGGAGGACAGGGTTCGGTGAAAAACTGTTTTTT CASRRTGFGEKLFF
TRBD1 TRBJ2-1 TRBV29-1 NA TGCAGCGTTGAGCGCCCCGGTAGGGGGCATCCACGCTCCTACAATGAGCAGTTCTTC CSVERPGRGHPRSYNEQFF
NA TRBJ1-1 TRBV25-1 few TGTGCCAGCAGTGAGGGGCTGAGGAACACTGAAGCTTTCTTT CASSEGLRNTEAFF
NA TRBJ1-2 TRBV28 NA TGTGCCAGCATGCGCCTAAACTATGGCTACACCTTC CASMRLNYGYTF
TRBD1 TRBJ1-2 TRBV4-1 NA TGCGCCAGCAGCCGACAGGGGGCTGACGGTTATGGCTACACCTTC CASSRQGADGYGYTF
NA TRBJ2-5 TRBV5-1 NA TGCGCCAGCAGCTTGCGTCGAGAGACCCAGTACTTC CASSLRRETQYF
NA TRBJ2-7 TRBV28 NA TGTGCCAGCAGTTTGCACAGGGAATGGGAGCAGTACTTC CASSLHREWEQYF
TRBD2 TRBJ2-1 TRBV7-2 NA TGTGCCAGCATGAGGGGAGGGCTTTCGAGCTCCTACAATGAGCAGTTCTTC CASMRGGLSSSYNEQFF
NA TRBJ1-4 TRBV21-1 NA TGTGCCAGCAGCAAGGTCATAGACAGGGACAATGAAAAACTGTTTTTT CASSKVIDRDNEKLFF
NA TRBJ2-2 TRBV6-5 NA TGTGCCAGCAGTTACTCGTCGTTAGCTGGGGAGCTGTTTTTT CASSYSSLAGELFF
TRBD2 TRBJ2-3 TRBV28 NA TGTGCCAGCAGGCGCAAACGACTAGCGGGAGTGGTAGTTTGGACAGATACGCAGTATTTT CASRRKRLAGVVVWTDTQYF
NA TRBJ2-2 TRBV11-2 NA TGTGCCAGCAGCCCAACTCGAAACGGGGAGCTGTTTTTT CASSPTRNGELFF
NA TRBJ1-1 TRBV5-4 NA TGTGCCAGCAGCTTGGATACGGGGAACACTGAAGCTTTCTTT CASSLDTGNTEAFF
TRBD1 TRBJ1-2 TRBV19 NA TGTGCCAGTAGTACCCGGGACAGGGCTGGCTACACCTTC CASSTRDRAGYTF
TRBD2 TRBJ2-1 TRBV7-8 NA TGTGCCAGCAGCTTAGGACAGGGACTAGCGGGGACGACTTACAATGAGCAGTTCTTC CASSLGQGLAGTTYNEQFF
TRBD1 TRBJ2-1 TRBV23-1 NA TGCGCCAGCAGACCACCCCCCGGGACAGACATTTTTAATGAGCAGTTCTTC CASRPPPGTDIFNEQFF
TRBD1 TRBJ2-7 TRBV5-1 few TGCGCCAGCAGCTTTCGGCGGGACAGGGGAGGCTACGAGCAGTACTTC CASSFRRDRGGYEQYF
TRBD2 TRBJ2-1 TRBV10-2 once TGCGCCAGCAGCGAACAAAATAGCGGGCCGTGGAATGAGCAGTTCTTC CASSEQNSGPWNEQFF
NA TRBJ1-5 TRBV27 NA TGTGCCAGCAGAGACATCAATAGCAATCAGCCCCAGCATTTT CASRDINSNQPQHF
NA TRBJ2-3 TRBV11-3 NA TGTGCCAGCAGCAGGAGCGGGCGACGGGGCACAGATACGCAGTATTTT CASSRSGRRGTDTQYF
NA TRBJ2-6 TRBV30 NA TGTGCCGGACTCTCTGGGGCCAACGTCCTGACTTTC CAGLSGANVLTF
NA TRBJ1-4 TRBV4-1 NA TGCGCCAGCAGCCAAGATCTTAGGGACCGGGAAAAACTGTTTTTT CASSQDLRDREKLFF
NA TRBJ1-2 TRBV28 once TGTGCCAGCAGTTTCCGGAGTGGCTACACCTTC CASSFRSGYTF
NA TRBJ1-2 TRBV11-2 NA TGTGCCAGCAGCTTACAGGTTGACTATGGCTACACCTTC CASSLQVDYGYTF
NA TRBJ2-6 TRBV5-1 NA TGCGCCAGCAGCCCTCGCCCTAACAGCGAAATCAGATACTCTGGGGCCAACGTCCTGACTTTC CASSPRPNSEIRYSGANVLTF
TRBD2 TRBJ2-7 TRBV19 NA TGTGCCAGTACCTCTAGCGGGAGCTCCTACGAGCAGTACTTC CASTSSGSSYEQYF
NA TRBJ2-2 TRBV6-6 NA TGTGCCAGCAGTTACGACCCTGTTGACGGGGAGCTGTTTTTT CASSYDPVDGELFF
TRBD1 TRBJ2-1 TRBV15 NA TGTGCCACCAGCTCGCGACAGGGGGTAGTGAATGAGCAGTTCTTC CATSSRQGVVNEQFF
NA TRBJ1-1 TRBV5-6 once TGTGCCAGCAGCTTGGCCGGGACTATAATAAACACTGAAGCTTTCTTT CASSLAGTIINTEAFF
TRBD1 TRBJ2-2 TRBV5-1 NA TGCGCCAGCAGCACAGGGGGATGGACCGGGGAGCTGTTTTTT CASSTGGWTGELFF
NA TRBJ1-5 TRBV12-1 NA TGTGCCAGCAGCTTTTTTAGGGACCCCGTCCTTCCCCACGGCAATCAGCCCCAGCATTTT CASSFFRDPVLPHGNQPQHF
NA TRBJ1-5 TRBV6-1 NA TGTGCCAGCAGTGAAGTCGGGAAAGGACAGCCCCAGCATTTT CASSEVGKGQPQHF
NA TRBJ1-2 TRBV4-2 NA TGTGCCAGCAGCCAAGATGGTGTGAATGGCTACACCTTC CASSQDGVNGYTF
NA TRBJ1-2 TRBV11-2 NA TGTGCCAGCAGCTTAGTAAGGAATGGCTACACCTTC CASSLVRNGYTF
TRBD2 TRBJ2-1 TRBV5-1 NA TGCGCCAGCAGCGTGAGGACTAGCGGGAGGGACCAGCAGTTCTTC CASSVRTSGRDQQFF
TRBD1 TRBJ1-1 TRBV11-1 NA TGTGCCAGCAGCCTAAGGGACAGATACACTGAAGCTTTCTTT CASSLRDRYTEAFF
NA TRBJ2-4 TRBV18 NA TGTGCCAGCTCTCCCAATAGGGACATTCAGTACTTC CASSPNRDIQYF
TRBD1 TRBJ2-1 TRBV5-1 NA TGCGCCAGCAGCAGGGGGACAGCTGCCAGGTACTACAATGAGCAGTTCTTC CASSRGTAARYYNEQFF
TRBD1 TRBJ2-7 TRBV19 NA TGTGCCAGTAGTAGACTACTCCCGGACAGGAGCTCCTACGAGCAGTACTTC CASSRLLPDRSSYEQYF
NA TRBJ1-2 TRBV5-1 NA TGCGCCAGCGCGCGATCGGGGGCAGTAGAAGGCCGGAATGGCTACACCTTC CASARSGAVEGRNGYTF
TRBD1 TRBJ1-2 TRBV19 NA TGTGCCAGTAGTATGGGGACAGCCAGACTTTGGAATGGCTACACCTTC CASSMGTARLWNGYTF
NA TRBJ1-2 TRBV30 NA TGTGCCTGGAGTGTAGGTGTGGGCTATGGCTACACCTTC CAWSVGVGYGYTF
TRBD2 TRBJ2-1 TRBV29-1 NA TGCAGCGTTGTTGCGGGAGGGCCCTGGGAGCAGTTCTTC CSVVAGGPWEQFF
TRBD2 TRBJ2-5 TRBV10-3 NA TGTGCCATCAGTGAGGTTTCGGGACTAGCGGGAACGGGAGAGACCCAGTACTTC CAISEVSGLAGTGETQYF
NA TRBJ2-7 TRBV19 once TGTGCCAGTAGTACGAGGGCCCCCGACAGGACGGGAACCGAGCAGTACTTC CASSTRAPDRTGTEQYF
TRBD1 TRBJ1-2 TRBV10-3 NA TGTGCCATCAGTGAAGGACAGGGTAACTATGGCTACACCTTC CAISEGQGNYGYTF
TRBD1 TRBJ2-3 TRBV5-4 once TGTGCCAGCAGCTTGCCAGGGGGTACGCAGTATTTT CASSLPGGTQYF
NA TRBJ2-3 TRBV7-2 NA TGTGCCAGCAGCCCACTGGGAACCGGGACTCCTACGCAGTATTTT CASSPLGTGTPTQYF
TRBD2 TRBJ2-7 TRBV6-5 NA TGTGCCAGCAGGCCCCTAGCGGGAGGGAACTACGAGCAGTACTTC CASRPLAGGNYEQYF
TRBD1 TRBJ1-6 TRBV27 NA TGTGCCAGCAGTTTAGACCGGGACAGCATAAATTCACCCCTCCACTTT CASSLDRDSINSPLHF
NA TRBJ2-5 TRBV7-3 NA TGTGCCAGCAGCTCGGGACGACAAGAGACCCAGTACTTC CASSSGRQETQYF
NA TRBJ2-7 TRBV4-1 once TGCGCCAGCAGCCGTAACCGGGACAACTACGAGCAGTACTTC CASSRNRDNYEQYF
NA TRBJ1-5 TRBV27 NA TGTGCCAGCAGGGCCTATAATCAGCCCCAGCATTTT CASRAYNQPQHF
NA TRBJ1-5 TRBV10-3 NA TGTGCCATCGGAGTTGACGCCGTATCGCCCCAGCATTTT CAIGVDAVSPQHF
TRBD2 TRBJ2-7 TRBV5-1 NA TGCGCCAGCGCGCCTGGAAGGCTAGCGGCCTACGAGCAGTACTTC CASAPGRLAAYEQYF
NA TRBJ1-2 TRBV20-1 NA TGCAGTGCTAGAGGGCGGGTTCACTACACCTTC CSARGRVHYTF